Listed here are 15 T cell receptor beta chains from one sample, sequenced in a study of CD8 T cells in Susac syndrome. Random-hexamer reverse transcription was applied to about 0.45 to 1 ug RNA. One entry per CDR3 protein, called by TCRdb with MiXCR from the immunoSEQ multiplex PCR reads. Altogether about 110,000 distinct CDR3 sequences are present, 95% to 98% being singletons, with the ten largest covering under 0.1%. Sequences were obtained from CD4+ T cells from PBMCs. These receptors were collected from a human donor in good health.

The genes are TRBV20-1 and TRBJ2-5; D unclear. Germline V gene sequence: CDR1 DFQATT, CDR2 SNEGSKA (reference sequence). The V and J ends lost 0 bases and 5 bases respectively, with 10 bases between them. The CDR3 is 13 residues long. CDR3 region: CSAREGPLETQYF. For the CDR3, the DNA is TGCAGTGCTAGAGAAGGTCCTTTGGAGACCCAGTACTTC.

The genes are TRBV7-2 and TRBJ2-2; 9 nucleotides align to TRBD2. There are 15 residues in the CDR3. The germline gives CDR1 SGHTA, CDR2 FQGNSA. V lost 1 base and J lost 5; bases outside the gene matches: 2. The CDR3 sequence: CASSLGAGGTGELFF. CDR3 DNA: TGTGCCAGCAGCTTAGGAGCGGGGGGTACCGGGGAGCTGTTTTTT.

This chain's CDR3 is CASSFPGRGNQPQHF. Written as DNA, the CDR3 is TGTGCCAGTAGCTTTCCGGGACGGGGCAATCAGCCCCAGCATTTT. The chain carries TRBV19 and TRBJ1-5, with D tentatively TRBD1 (5 bases). The V and J ends lost 6 bases and 2 bases respectively, with 14 bases between them. This CDR3 has 15 residues. Germline CDR1 reads LNHDA; CDR2 reads SQIVND (reference sequence). The variable domain in full, with the rest retrieved from reference TRBV19 and TRBJ1-5, is DGGITQSPKYLFRKEGQNVTLSCEQNLNHDAMYWYRQDPGQGLRLIYYSQIVNDFQKGDIAEGYSVSREKKESFPLTVTSAQKNPTAFYLCASSFPGRGNQPQHFGDGTRLSIL.

The V call is TRBV19, the J call TRBJ2-7; perhaps TRBD1 as D (6 bases). This CDR3 is built from 12 residues. The germline V gene encodes CDR1 LNHDA and CDR2 SQIVND (reference sequence). V was trimmed by 8 bases and J by 3 bases, leaving 11 bases between them. The CDR3 loop reads CASAEQGYEQYF. The CDR3 DNA follows: TGTGCCAGTGCCGAACAGGGCTACGAGCAGTACTTC.

The rearrangement joins TRBV18 to TRBJ2-5, with D maybe TRBD2 (5 bases). Trimming shortened V by 1 base and J by 4 bases, and 10 bases separated the two germline ends. Germline V gives CDR1 KGHSH, CDR2 LQKENI. The CDR3 is 14 residues long. As DNA, the CDR3 is TGTGCCAGCTCACCACGCGAGGGTGGAGAGACCCAGTACTTC. Translating it yields CASSPREGGETQYF. Supplemented by reference TRBV18 and TRBJ2-5, the full variable domain reads NAGVMQNPRHLVRRRGQEARLRCSPMKGHSHVYWYRQLPEEGLKFMVYLQKENIIDESGMPKERFSAEFPKEGPSILRIQQVVRGDSAAYFCASSPREGGETQYFGPGTRLLVL.

The chain combines TRBV28 with TRBJ2-7; possibly TRBD1 or TRBD2 for D (5 bases each). Trimming left V 4 bases short and J 0 bases short, with 10 bases between. Germline V gene sequence: CDR1 MDHEN, CDR2 SYDVKM. This CDR3 spans 14 amino acids. As DNA, the CDR3 is TGTGCCAGCAGTTCCGGGACCGGCTCCTACGAGCAGTACTTC. This translates into CASSSGTGSYEQYF.

The rearrangement uses TRBV20-1 and TRBJ1-2; 7 bases align to TRBD1. Per the germline V gene, CDR1 is DFQATT and CDR2 is SNEGSKA (reference sequence). This CDR3 is built from 13 residues. Trimming removed 5 bases from V and 4 bases from J; junction bases left unmatched: 7. This CDR3 is CSAAPGQPYGYTF. In DNA, the CDR3 is TGCAGTGCTGCGCCGGGACAGCCCTATGGCTACACCTTC.

The chain combines TRBV7-9 with TRBJ2-7; 9 nucleotides match TRBD2. Germline V gene lookup returns CDR1 SEHNR and CDR2 FQNEAQ (reference sequence). The CDR3 runs to 13 residues. The V segment lost 8 bases and the J segment 3 bases; nucleotides outside the gene matches: 5. The CDR3 protein is CASASGKYYEQYF. The CDR3 DNA follows: TGTGCCAGCGCTAGCGGGAAATACTACGAGCAGTACTTC.

The chain has TRBV30 and TRBJ2-6; D gene unclear. Germline CDR1 and CDR2: GTSNPN and SVGIG (reference sequence). This CDR3 region has 15 residues. V lost 0 bases to trimming and J lost 2 bases, with 8 bases between them. The CDR3 nucleotides read TGTGCCTGGAGTGTACGGAGTACTGGGGCCAACGTCCTGACTTTC. Translated: CAWSVRSTGANVLTF.

The chain couples TRBV4-3 to TRBJ2-5; no clear D gene. The CDR3 sequence is 15 residues long. V lost 0 bases and J 2 bases, leaving 10 bases between the germline ends. Germline loops: CDR1 LGHNA, CDR2 YSLEER. CDR3 coding DNA: TGCGCCAGCAGCCAAGAAAGGTGGATGCAAGAGACCCAGTACTTC. It yields the protein CASSQERWMQETQYF.

The chain employs TRBV4-1 and TRBJ2-1; 7 positions agree with TRBD1. Germline assignment: CDR1 MGHRA and CDR2 YSYEKL. J was trimmed by 5 bases and V by 6 bases; bases with no gene match: 16. The CDR3 contains 17 residues. As DNA, the CDR3 is TGCGCCAGCAGAATTATCGCCGGGACAGATGGACACAATGAGCAGTTCTTC. Translated, it gives CASRIIAGTDGHNEQFF.

The chain carries TRBV4-2 and TRBJ2-2, with 11 bases identical to TRBD2. Germline CDR1 reads LGHNA; CDR2 reads YNFKEQ. After removal of 6 bases from V and 2 bases from J, the junction contained 5 bases not matched to a gene. The CDR3 contains 16 residues. CDR3 loop: CASRPGTSGNTGELFF. The DNA for the CDR3 is TGTGCCAGCAGACCCGGGACTAGCGGTAACACCGGGGAGCTGTTTTTT.

The rearrangement joins TRBV5-4 to TRBJ2-7; 9 bases fit TRBD1. CDR1 SGHNT and CDR2 YYREEE come from the germline V gene (reference sequence). V dropped 0 bases and J dropped 3; count of bases not matched to a gene: 4. The CDR3 is 15 residues long. This CDR3 reads CASSLEATGGYEQYF. The CDR3 nucleotides are TGTGCCAGCAGCTTGGAGGCGACAGGGGGCTACGAGCAGTACTTC.

The genes are TRBV2 and TRBJ1-2, with D possibly TRBD1 on 6 matching bases. Germline V gene lookup returns CDR1 SNHLY and CDR2 FYNNEI. This CDR3 is built from 13 residues. Trimming stripped 10 bases from V and 4 bases from J, with 16 bases between. CDR3: CATRDTELYGYTF. The CDR3 DNA follows: TGTGCCACAAGGGACACGGAGCTCTATGGCTACACCTTC.

The chain links TRBV11-3 to TRBJ2-5; 8 bases align to TRBD1. Germline loops: CDR1 SGHNT, CDR2 YENEEA. V shed 1 base and J 1 base; nucleotides not matched to a gene: 8. This CDR3 contains 17 residues. The CDR3 DNA reads TGTGCCAGCAGCTTAGGGTCCGGGACAGGCGTCCAAGAGACCCAGTACTTC. Its translation: CASSLGSGTGVQETQYF.